This T cell receptor (beta chain) derives from a study of blood T cell repertoires in COVID-19. The table came from immunoSEQ multiplex PCR; TCRdb's copy has only in-frame clones and leaves some out. This table has 150,000 to 200,000 clones, around 84% appearing once. Germline V gives CDR1 MGHRA, CDR2 YSYEKL. This CDR3 region has 15 residues. V was cut by 0 bases and J by 6 bases, with 14 bases left in between. Material: peripheral blood. The source of this sequence is a man younger than 40 with active or convalescent COVID-19. The V call is TRBV4-1, the J call TRBJ1-1; perhaps TRBD1 as D (6 bases). This chain's CDR3 is CASSQEPGHRAEAFF. In DNA, the CDR3 is TGCGCCAGCAGCCAAGAACCGGGACATAGGGCTGAAGCTTTCTTT.